Listed below are T cell receptor beta chains from one sample, sequenced in a study of regulatory T cells in long-lasting Graves disease. MiXCR, run by TCRdb on the multiplex PCR reads, gives a single entry per CDR3 protein. The sample consists of roughly 360,000 distinct CDR3 sequences, 12% of them appearing once. This sample was shared with a second study, whose subject was T cells in Graves' hyperthyroidism and ophthalmopathy.

Sample: peripheral blood mononuclear cells (PBMCs), taken at new diagnosis, from a patient treated with antithyroid drugs. All receptors derive from a woman aged 18-29 years with Graves disease. The conserved cysteine and the conserved F or W are not part of the CDR3 here.

J: TRBJ1-1; V: TRBV10-3; CDR3: AISERGTAGWVNTEAF
J: TRBJ2-2; V: TRBV2; CDR3: ASSAAWTGELF
J: TRBJ1-1; V: TRBV7-8; CDR3: ASSHPRDINTEAF
J: TRBJ1-5; V: TRBV11-2; CDR3: ASSLRGAGSNQPQH
J: TRBJ2-7; V: TRBV24-1; CDR3: ATSHPGGFEQY
J: TRBJ2-1; V: TRBV2; CDR3: ASSTGQGIFAWDEQF
J: TRBJ2-6; V: TRBV11-1; CDR3: ASRIAGGAGGANVLT
J: TRBJ2-7; V: TRBV28; CDR3: ASSPLVGAYEQY
J: TRBJ1-1; V: TRBV7-8; CDR3: ASSLFGDTEAF
J: TRBJ2-3; V: TRBV7-3; CDR3: ASSLDSHTDTQY
J: TRBJ2-4; V: TRBV25-1; CDR3: ASSDGQGAAKNIQY
J: TRBJ2-7; V: TRBV20-1; CDR3: SAFGTDRPSYEQY
J: TRBJ1-2; V: TRBV9; CDR3: ASSVGAGGDYGYT
J: TRBJ1-2; V: TRBV12-3/TRBV12-4; CDR3: ASSLVGRGELYT
J: TRBJ2-7; V: TRBV29-1; CDR3: SGPGPRCYEQY
J: TRBJ2-5; V: TRBV11-2; CDR3: ASRQSGSGSQETQY
J: TRBJ1-1; V: TRBV12-3/TRBV12-4; CDR3: ASSLQANLNTEAF
J: TRBJ2-6; V: TRBV12-3/TRBV12-4; CDR3: ASSLARFGANVLT
J: TRBJ2-6; V: TRBV24-1; CDR3: ATSETTPSGANVLT
J: TRBJ1-4; V: TRBV6-5; CDR3: ASSYPPEEKLF
J: TRBJ1-1; V: TRBV29-1; CDR3: SVYYTEAF
J: TRBJ2-7; V: TRBV19; CDR3: ASSSKAGGKGEQY
J: TRBJ2-1; V: TRBV10-3; CDR3: AISESVGRSSYNEQF
J: TRBJ2-3; V: TRBV9; CDR3: ASSPLAGAIYNTDTQY
J: TRBJ2-7; V: TRBV19; CDR3: ASSIPLREGPPWQY